This is a list of T cell receptor beta chains from one sample in a study of blood T cell repertoires in COVID-19. Sequencing used immunoSEQ multiplex PCR; TCRdb keeps in-frame clones, though not all of them. The table includes hundreds of thousands of clones, 80% to 90% detected once. The sequencing sample was made of peripheral blood. The source is a man between 45 and 60 years old with COVID-19, enrolled during active disease. Each CDR3 is given with its conserved first and last residue. The order of the fields is D gene, V gene, J gene, clone size, CDR3 protein, CDR3 DNA. A D gene is named only where the DNA matches it firmly. Rows may omit the clone size; those that give it use once, few, many or a size class.

TRBD1	TRBV28	TRBJ1-2	once	CASSTTGSVNYGYTF	TGTGCCAGCAGTACGACAGGGTCTGTTAACTATGGCTACACCTTC
TRBD1	TRBV30	TRBJ1-6	once	CAWSPGQPNSPLHF	TGTGCCTGGAGTCCGGGACAGCCAAATTCACCCCTCCACTTT
TRBD2	TRBV9	TRBJ2-5	few	CASSVGLAGEVKETQYF	TGTGCCAGCAGCGTAGGACTAGCGGGAGAGGTAAAAGAGACCCAGTACTTC
.	TRBV29-1	TRBJ2-2	.	CSVPVDLNTGELFF	TGCAGCGTCCCGGTGGACTTAAACACCGGGGAGCTGTTTTTT
.	TRBV9	TRBJ1-6	.	CASSVATDNSPLHF	TGTGCCAGCAGCGTAGCGACAGATAATTCACCCCTCCACTTT
TRBD1	TRBV10-2	TRBJ1-6	once	CASSEQGGNNSPLHF	TGCGCCAGCAGTGAACAGGGGGGAAATAATTCACCCCTCCACTTT
.	TRBV12-3/TRBV12-4	TRBJ1-1	.	CASSSSVAEAFF	TGTGCCAGCAGTTCTAGTGTCGCTGAAGCTTTCTTT
.	TRBV10-3	TRBJ2-1	.	CAISEWGGGDNEQFF	TGTGCCATCAGTGAGTGGGGAGGAGGGGACAATGAGCAGTTCTTC
TRBD2	TRBV14	TRBJ2-3	.	CASSLIAGAGTDTQYF	TGTGCCAGCAGCCTTATAGCGGGAGCGGGGACAGATACGCAGTATTTT
.	TRBV23-1	TRBJ2-7	few	CASSQTRQGEQYF	TGCGCCAGCAGTCAAACGAGACAAGGCGAGCAGTACTTC
.	TRBV4-1	TRBJ2-2	.	CASSQELPAGELFF	TGCGCCAGCAGCCAAGAACTCCCCGCCGGGGAGCTGTTTTTT
.	TRBV7-9	TRBJ2-2	few	CASSALSGEYTGELFF	TGTGCCAGCAGCGCCCTATCAGGGGAATATACCGGGGAGCTGTTTTTT
TRBD2	TRBV5-1	TRBJ2-7	.	CASSFGRARGFDEQYF	TGCGCCAGCAGCTTCGGGAGGGCTCGGGGGTTCGACGAGCAGTACTTC
TRBD2	TRBV3-1/TRBV3-2	TRBJ2-3	.	CASSRRAGDSAKATDTQYF	TGTGCCAGCAGCCGCCGGGCGGGGGATAGCGCCAAGGCCACAGATACGCAGTATTTT
TRBD2	TRBV7-9	TRBJ2-5	.	CASKIAGGQETQYF	TGTGCCAGCAAGATAGCGGGAGGGCAAGAGACCCAGTACTTC
.	TRBV7-2	TRBJ1-1	once	CASSLTQGWTEAFF	TGTGCCAGCAGCTTAACGCAGGGTTGGACTGAAGCTTTCTTT
.	TRBV3-1/TRBV3-2	TRBJ1-2	.	CASSQDRRRGGYTF	TGTGCCAGCAGCCAAGATAGGCGTCGGGGTGGCTACACCTTC
.	TRBV2	TRBJ1-5	.	CASREGGGPGTQHF	TGTGCCAGCAGGGAAGGGGGGGGCCCGGGAACCCAGCATTTT